These 12 T cell receptor beta chains share one sample of origin, sequenced in a study of Ad26.COV2.S vaccination and SARS-CoV-2 variants. Treatment indicated: 15 to 20 received Ad26.COV2.S at low or high dose, single or two shots; roughly five received placebo; per-sample allocation not given. Samples were taken on day 63 after the first vaccine or placebo injection. The table came from immunoSEQ multiplex PCR; TCRdb's copy has only in-frame clones and leaves some out. This table has about 500,000 clones, roughly nine tenths appearing once. The sample in question was peripheral blood, obtained in a trial of Ad26.COV2.S vaccine versus placebo. All receptors come from a person between 18 and 65 years old who received the Ad26.COV2.S COVID-19 vaccine or a placebo.

The chain employs TRBV7-3 and TRBJ2-1, with 10 bases aligning to TRBD2. Trimming removed 1 base from V and 0 bases from J; junction bases left unmatched: 6. Germline V gene lookup returns CDR1 SGHTA and CDR2 FQGTGA. The CDR3 is 18 amino acids. CDR3 loop: CASSLIAGGPSSYNEQFF. For the CDR3, the DNA is TGTGCCAGCAGCTTAATAGCGGGGGGCCCGAGCTCCTACAATGAGCAGTTCTTC.

The V call is TRBV18, the J call TRBJ1-6; D call uncertain. Germline CDR1 reads KGHSH; CDR2 reads LQKENI. V was trimmed by 4 bases and J by 6 bases, leaving 10 bases between them. There are 14 residues in the CDR3. CDR3 DNA: TGTGCCAGCTCACTCGAGGGCGGTAATTCACCCCTCCACTTT. Translating gives CASSLEGGNSPLHF.

This clone was observed a handful of times. The chain uses TRBV30 and TRBJ2-7, with D tentatively TRBD2 (6 bases). This CDR3 region has 15 residues. Germline loops: CDR1 GTSNPN, CDR2 SVGIG (reference sequence). Deletions cut 0 bases from V and 4 bases from J, with 16 bases between. CDR3: CAWSVKGTHFYEQYF. The CDR3 DNA follows: TGTGCCTGGAGTGTTAAGGGGACTCATTTTTACGAGCAGTACTTC.

The chain carries TRBV24-1 and TRBJ2-2, with D unresolved. The CDR3 spans 12 residues. V was pared by 9 bases and J by 3 bases, with 7 bases between. Germline lookup yields CDR1 KGHDR and CDR2 SFDVKD. CDR3 residues: CATSRDTGELFF. The CDR3 nucleotides read TGTGCCACCTCGAGAGACACCGGGGAGCTGTTTTTT.

The chain couples TRBV12-3 or TRBV12-4 to TRBJ1-1; D call uncertain. The CDR3 has 11 amino acids. V was trimmed by 4 bases and J by 6 bases, leaving 6 bases between them. CDR3 in DNA: TGTGCCAGCAGTTCCCTGGCTGAAGCTTTCTTT. Its protein product is CASSSLAEAFF.

This clone was observed a single time. This sequence joins TRBV27 and TRBJ2-7; D not resolved. The germline V gene has CDR1 MNHEY and CDR2 SMNVEV (reference sequence). Trimming left V 2 bases short and J 4 bases short, with 15 bases between. The CDR3 runs to 15 residues. CDR3 amino acids: CASSLKGGYVYEQYF. CDR3 nucleotide sequence: TGTGCCAGCAGTTTAAAGGGCGGCTATGTTTACGAGCAGTACTTC.

This chain links TRBV7-9 with TRBJ2-1, with unresolved D. The ends were cut back, 5 bases at V and 4 bases at J, with 6 bases in the middle. This CDR3 has 12 residues. Germline values: CDR1 SEHNR, CDR2 FQNEAQ (reference sequence). The CDR3 protein is CASSASYNEQFF. The CDR3 bases are TGTGCCAGCAGCGCTTCGTACAATGAGCAGTTCTTC.

The chain combines TRBV4-3 with TRBJ2-3; D call uncertain. This CDR3 contains 15 residues. The germline gives CDR1 LGHNA, CDR2 YSLEER. V was cut by 0 bases and J by 0 bases, with 7 bases left in between. CDR3: CASSQDRYSTDTQYF. The DNA for the CDR3 is TGCGCCAGCAGCCAAGATAGGTATAGCACAGATACGCAGTATTTT.

The chain is built from TRBV3-1 (or the pseudogene TRBV3-2) and TRBJ2-7; D is possibly TRBD2 (5 bases). V gave up 2 bases and J gave up 6 bases, with 20 bases separating them. The CDR3 extends over 16 amino acids. CDR1 and CDR2 (germline): LGHDT, YNNKEL (reference sequence). CDR3 in DNA: TGTGCCAGCAGCCAATCCCTTCCGCGCGGGTTCGGCGAGCAGTACTTC. This gives the protein CASSQSLPRGFGEQYF.

The chain has TRBV20-1 and TRBJ2-1; the D call may be TRBD1 or TRBD2 (5 bases each). V dropped 3 bases and J dropped 4 bases, with 16 bases sitting between them. This CDR3 comprises 15 residues. From germline, CDR1 is DFQATT and CDR2 SNEGSKA (reference sequence). CDR3 nucleotides: TGCAGTGCTAGTTCCCAAGGGGACCCGTACAATGAGCAGTTCTTC. This encodes CSASSQGDPYNEQFF.

The chain recombines TRBV4-1 with TRBJ2-3; D is perhaps TRBD2 (6 bases). The CDR3 has 16 residues. V was pared by 5 bases and J by 7 bases, with 22 bases between. CDR1 MGHRA and CDR2 YSYEKL come from the germline V gene. CDR3 coding DNA: TGCGCCAGCAGCGCAACCGGGACTGGGAAGCCTAATACGCAGTATTTT. Its translation: CASSATGTGKPNTQYF.

The chain employs TRBV14 and TRBJ1-1; TRBD1 agrees at 7 bases. The CDR3 extends over 14 amino acids. Per germline, CDR1 SGHDN and CDR2 FVKESK. V shed 6 bases, J shed 4 bases, and the junction held 8 bases outside the gene matches. As DNA, the CDR3 is TGTGCCAGCAGACCCACAGGGGTGGGCACTGAAGCTTTCTTT. It yields the protein CASRPTGVGTEAFF.